The rows below give T cell receptor beta chains drawn from one sample of a study of shared clonotypes between healthy human individuals. The table came from immunoSEQ multiplex PCR; TCRdb's copy has only in-frame clones and leaves some out. The profile shows more than 1,200,000 clones, roughly 98.5% of them singletons. Sample: naive CD4+ T cells sorted from blood. The origin of the receptors is a man aged 30 to 45 in good health. Each CDR3 is given with its conserved first and last residue. Each record gives: CDR3 DNA, CDR3 protein, clone size, J gene, V gene, D gene. The D gene is left open where the match is weak. A clone size is listed for some rows: how often the clone was seen (once, few, many), or a class if it is expanded.

DNA: TGTGCCATCAGTGAACCCGGGGACCCACCGGCTGGTGAGCAGTTCTTC; CDR3: CAISEPGDPPAGEQFF; size: NA; J: TRBJ2-1; V: TRBV10-3; D: NA
DNA: TGTGCCAGCAGCTCCCAGGGACAGGGGAGACGTGAGACCCAGTACTTC; CDR3: CASSSQGQGRRETQYF; size: once; J: TRBJ2-5; V: TRBV7-9; D: TRBD1
DNA: TGTGCCAGCAGTGATGGGCACACCGGGGAGCTGTTTTTT; CDR3: CASSDGHTGELFF; size: NA; J: TRBJ2-2; V: TRBV6-4; D: NA
DNA: TGTGCCATTCGGGCGGTAACTGGTCTTGATACGCAGTATTTT; CDR3: CAIRAVTGLDTQYF; size: once; J: TRBJ2-3; V: TRBV10-3; D: NA
DNA: TGTGCCAGCAGGGTAGCCGAGCAGTACTTC; CDR3: CASRVAEQYF; size: NA; J: TRBJ2-7; V: TRBV2; D: NA
DNA: TGTGCCAGCAGCCAAGACCCCGAAGGTCTGGCGGGAGGGCCTTGGAACTTC; CDR3: CASSQDPEGLAGGPWNF; size: NA; J: TRBJ2-4; V: TRBV4-2; D: TRBD2
DNA: TGTGCCAGCAGCGCCCTAGGGACCCTGCAAGAGACCCAGTACTTC; CDR3: CASSALGTLQETQYF; size: NA; J: TRBJ2-5; V: TRBV9; D: NA
DNA: TGTGCCAGCAGCTTACCGACTAGCGGGTACTGGTCCTACAATGAGCAGTTCTTC; CDR3: CASSLPTSGYWSYNEQFF; size: NA; J: TRBJ2-1; V: TRBV7-2; D: TRBD2
DNA: TGTGCCAGCAGGAGGGACAGCTACGAGCAGTACTTC; CDR3: CASRRDSYEQYF; size: NA; J: TRBJ2-7; V: TRBV2; D: TRBD1
DNA: TGTGCCAGCAGCCAAACGATGGACAGGGCAAGCTACGAGCAGTACTTC; CDR3: CASSQTMDRASYEQYF; size: NA; J: TRBJ2-7; V: TRBV5-4; D: TRBD1